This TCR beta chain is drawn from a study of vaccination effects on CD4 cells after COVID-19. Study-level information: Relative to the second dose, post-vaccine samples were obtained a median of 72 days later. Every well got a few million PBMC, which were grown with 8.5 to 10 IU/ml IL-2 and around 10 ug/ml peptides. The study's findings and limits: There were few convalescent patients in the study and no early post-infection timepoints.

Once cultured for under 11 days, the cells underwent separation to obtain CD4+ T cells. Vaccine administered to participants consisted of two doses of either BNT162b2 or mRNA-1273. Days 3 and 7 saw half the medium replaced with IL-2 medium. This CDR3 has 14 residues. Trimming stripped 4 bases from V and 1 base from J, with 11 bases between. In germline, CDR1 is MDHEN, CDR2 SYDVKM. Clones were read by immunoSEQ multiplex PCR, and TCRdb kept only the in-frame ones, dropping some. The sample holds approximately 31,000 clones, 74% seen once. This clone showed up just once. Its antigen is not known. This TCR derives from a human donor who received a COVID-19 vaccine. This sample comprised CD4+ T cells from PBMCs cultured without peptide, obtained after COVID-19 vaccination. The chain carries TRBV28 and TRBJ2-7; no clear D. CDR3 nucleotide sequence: TGTGCCAGCAGTTCCAACCAGTTATCCTACGAGCAGTACTTC. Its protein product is CASSSNQLSYEQYF.